This TCR beta chain was sequenced during a study of identifying expanded T cells in peripheral blood. Collection occurred without any documented infections or immune events in donors. The data were produced by immunoSEQ multiplex PCR, yet TCRdb's version contains in-frame clones alone and is incomplete. Here the sample spans about 97,000 clones, about 91% being singletons. The germline gives CDR1 GTSNPN, CDR2 SVGIG (reference sequence). Trimming took 4 bases from V and 0 from J, leaving 9 bases between them. The CDR3 is 13 residues long. V gene TRBV30 combines with J gene TRBJ1-1; D remains unclear. The source of this sequence is a person aged 18 to 75 in good health. The sample taken for sequencing was blood. Here the CDR3 reads CAWTLGVNTEAFF. In DNA, the CDR3 is TGTGCCTGGACTTTGGGCGTGAACACTGAAGCTTTCTTT.